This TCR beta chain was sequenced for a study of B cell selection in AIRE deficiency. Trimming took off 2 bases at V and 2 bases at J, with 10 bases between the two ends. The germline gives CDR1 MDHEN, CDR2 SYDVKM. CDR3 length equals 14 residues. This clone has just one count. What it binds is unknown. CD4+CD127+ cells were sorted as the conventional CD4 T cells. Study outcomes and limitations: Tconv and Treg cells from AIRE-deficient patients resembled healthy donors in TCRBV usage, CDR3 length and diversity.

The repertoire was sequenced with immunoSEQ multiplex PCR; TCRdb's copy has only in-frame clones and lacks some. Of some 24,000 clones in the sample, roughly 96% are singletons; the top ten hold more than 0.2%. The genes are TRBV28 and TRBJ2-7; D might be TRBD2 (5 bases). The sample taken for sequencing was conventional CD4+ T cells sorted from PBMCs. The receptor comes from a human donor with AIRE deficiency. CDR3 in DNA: TGTGCCAGCAGTTTAGAACCGGGAACCTACGAGCAGTACTTC. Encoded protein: CASSLEPGTYEQYF.